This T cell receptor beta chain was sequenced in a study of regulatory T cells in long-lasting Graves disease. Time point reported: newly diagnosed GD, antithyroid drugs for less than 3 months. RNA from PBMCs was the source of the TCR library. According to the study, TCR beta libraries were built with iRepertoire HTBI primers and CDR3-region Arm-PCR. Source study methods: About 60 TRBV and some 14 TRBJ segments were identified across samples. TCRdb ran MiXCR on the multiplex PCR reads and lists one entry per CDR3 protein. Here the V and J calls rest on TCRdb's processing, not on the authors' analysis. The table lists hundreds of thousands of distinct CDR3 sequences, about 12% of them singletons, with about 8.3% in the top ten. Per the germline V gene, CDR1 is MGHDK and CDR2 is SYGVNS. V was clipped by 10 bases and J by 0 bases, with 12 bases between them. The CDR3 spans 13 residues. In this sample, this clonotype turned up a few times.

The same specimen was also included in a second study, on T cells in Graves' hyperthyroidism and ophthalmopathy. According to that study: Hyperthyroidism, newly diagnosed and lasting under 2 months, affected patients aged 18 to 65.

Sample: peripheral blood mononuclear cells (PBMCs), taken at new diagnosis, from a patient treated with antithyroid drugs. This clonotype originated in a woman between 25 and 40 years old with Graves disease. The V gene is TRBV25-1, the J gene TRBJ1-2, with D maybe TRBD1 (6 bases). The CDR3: CATQGIANYGYTF. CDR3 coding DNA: TGTGCCACGCAGGGGATAGCTAACTATGGCTACACCTTC.